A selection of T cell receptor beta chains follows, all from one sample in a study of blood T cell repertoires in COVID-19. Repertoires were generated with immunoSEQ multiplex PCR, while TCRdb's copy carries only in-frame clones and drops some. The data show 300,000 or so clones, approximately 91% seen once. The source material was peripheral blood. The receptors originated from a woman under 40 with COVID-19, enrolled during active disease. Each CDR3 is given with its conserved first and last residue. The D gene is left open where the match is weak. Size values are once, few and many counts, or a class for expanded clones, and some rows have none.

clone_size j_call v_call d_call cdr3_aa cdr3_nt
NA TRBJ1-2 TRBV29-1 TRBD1 CSAESTGGEGGYTF TGCAGCGCTGAATCTACAGGGGGCGAGGGGGGCTACACCTTC
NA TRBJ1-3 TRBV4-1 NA CASSQDPGLGNTIYF TGCGCCAGCAGCCAAGACCCAGGGCTTGGAAACACCATATATTTT
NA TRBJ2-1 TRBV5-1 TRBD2 CASSLAPGSGRYEQFF TGCGCCAGCAGCTTGGCCCCAGGGAGCGGGAGGTATGAGCAGTTCTTC
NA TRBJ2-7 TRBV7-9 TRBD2 CASSPRVAGSSYEQYF TGTGCCAGCAGCCCAAGGGTAGCGGGCAGCTCCTACGAGCAGTACTTC
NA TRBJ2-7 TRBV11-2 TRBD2 CASSLTSGPYEQYF TGTGCCAGCAGCCTGACTAGCGGACCCTACGAGCAGTACTTC
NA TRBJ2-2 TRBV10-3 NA CAISRDISNTGELFF TGTGCCATCAGCCGGGACATTTCGAACACCGGGGAGCTGTTTTTT
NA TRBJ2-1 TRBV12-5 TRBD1 CASGSGQGSYNEQFF TGTGCTAGTGGTTCCGGACAGGGGTCGTACAATGAGCAGTTCTTC
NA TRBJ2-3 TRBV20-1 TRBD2 CSASWAGVVDTQYF TGCAGTGCTAGTTGGGCGGGAGTGGTAGATACGCAGTATTTT
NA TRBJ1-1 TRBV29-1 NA CSVAEQGAAFF TGCAGCGTTGCCGAACAGGGAGCAGCTTTCTTT
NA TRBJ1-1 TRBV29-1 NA CSVDRGNTEAFF TGCAGCGTTGACCGGGGGAACACTGAAGCTTTCTTT
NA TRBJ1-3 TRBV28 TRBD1 CASNRQGAGGNTIYF TGTGCCAGCAATCGACAGGGGGCTGGTGGAAACACCATATATTTT
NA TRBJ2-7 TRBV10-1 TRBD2 CASPLAGGPYEQYF TGCGCCAGCCCCCTAGCGGGAGGGCCTTACGAGCAGTACTTC
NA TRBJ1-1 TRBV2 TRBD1 CASSGTQGHTEAFF TGTGCCAGCAGTGGTACACAGGGGCACACTGAAGCTTTCTTT
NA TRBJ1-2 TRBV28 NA CASSFGFLGQGISYGYTF TGTGCCAGCAGTTTTGGGTTCCTTGGGCAGGGTATCTCCTATGGCTACACCTTC
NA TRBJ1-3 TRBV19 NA CATTSRGAGNTIYF TGTGCCACCACATCTAGGGGCGCGGGAAACACCATATATTTT
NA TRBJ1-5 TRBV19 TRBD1 CASSIGQGGNQPQHF TGTGCCAGTAGTATTGGACAGGGAGGCAATCAGCCCCAGCATTTT
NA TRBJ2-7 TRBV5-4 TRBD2 CASSLFRGLAGVVEQYF TGTGCCAGCAGCTTATTTAGGGGACTAGCGGGAGTGGTAGAGCAGTACTTC
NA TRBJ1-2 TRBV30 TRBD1 CAFLPPYRGDYGYTF TGTGCCTTCTTACCCCCCTACAGGGGGGACTATGGCTACACCTTC
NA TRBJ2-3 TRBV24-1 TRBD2 CATSEISGSGNTQYF TGTGCCACCAGTGAAATTAGCGGGAGTGGAAATACGCAGTATTTT
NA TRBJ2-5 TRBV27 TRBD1 CASRRQGQEGTQYF TGTGCCAGCAGGAGACAGGGGCAAGAGGGGACCCAGTACTTC
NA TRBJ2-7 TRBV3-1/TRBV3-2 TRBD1 CASSLDPGQGAYEQYF TGTGCCAGCAGCCTGGATCCGGGACAGGGGGCTTACGAGCAGTACTTC
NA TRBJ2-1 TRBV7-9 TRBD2 CASSLSGRSYNEQFF TGTGCCAGCAGCCTGAGCGGGAGGAGCTACAATGAGCAGTTCTTC
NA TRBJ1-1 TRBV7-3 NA CASSPRGSHTEAFF TGTGCCAGCAGCCCCCGGGGGAGTCACACTGAAGCTTTCTTT
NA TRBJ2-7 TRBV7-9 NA CASSFSRDYEQYF TGTGCCAGCAGCTTCTCGAGAGATTACGAGCAGTACTTC
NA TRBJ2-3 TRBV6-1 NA CASSDDIHTQYF TGTGCCAGCAGTGACGACATTCATACGCAGTATTTT
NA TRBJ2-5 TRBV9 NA CASSVGTEETQYF TGTGCCAGCAGCGTAGGTACAGAAGAGACCCAGTACTTC
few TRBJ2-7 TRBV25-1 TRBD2 CASSEYKAGPGSYEQYF TGTGCCAGCAGTGAATATAAAGCGGGGCCGGGGTCCTACGAGCAGTACTTC
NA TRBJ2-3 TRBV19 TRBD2 CASSSIAGEVQTDTQYF TGTGCCAGTAGTAGCATAGCGGGAGAGGTTCAAACAGATACGCAGTATTTT
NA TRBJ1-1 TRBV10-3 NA CAIAPRGGSNTEAFF TGTGCCATTGCACCCAGAGGGGGATCGAACACTGAAGCTTTCTTT
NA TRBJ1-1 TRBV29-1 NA CSVDGRQGAFF TGCAGCGTTGATGGGCGGCAGGGAGCTTTCTTT
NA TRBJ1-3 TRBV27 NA CASSLRAYGNTIYF TGTGCCAGCAGTTTGCGGGCTTACGGAAACACCATATATTTT
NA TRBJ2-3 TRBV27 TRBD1 CASRRDRADTQYF TGTGCCAGCAGAAGGGACAGGGCAGATACGCAGTATTTT
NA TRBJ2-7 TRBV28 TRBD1 CASSLGTGAPYEQYF TGTGCCAGCAGTTTAGGGACAGGGGCCCCCTACGAGCAGTACTTC